This passage covers 27 T cell receptor beta chains from one sample sequenced in a study of radiotherapy plus CTLA-4 blockade in lung cancer. TCRdb keeps only in-frame clones here, not all; method: immunoSEQ multiplex PCR. The sample carries roughly 50,000 clones, approximately 78% recorded once. The starting material was peripheral blood, obtained from a patient treated with radiotherapy plus ipilimumab. These TCRs come from a human donor with non-small cell lung cancer who had stable disease on radiotherapy plus ipilimumab.

The chain combines TRBV6-1 with TRBJ2-5; no definite D call. Judging by the DNA end, TRBJ2-7 fits better; the J call may be wrong. CDR3 length equals 13 residues. Germline loops: CDR1 MNHNS, CDR2 SASEGT. The DNA for the CDR3 is TGTGCCAGCAGTGTTGAGAGCTCCTACGAGCAGTACTTC. Translated: CASSVESSYEQYF.

The chain couples TRBV7-2 to TRBJ2-5; 10 bases are shared with TRBD2. The length of the CDR3 is 17 residues. V gave up 3 bases and J gave up 4 bases; unmatched junction bases: 11. Germline values: CDR1 SGHTA, CDR2 FQGNSA. DNA for the CDR3: TGTGCCAGCAGCTTGACTAGCGGGTCTCCCTGGGGAGAGACCCAGTACTTC. It is translated as CASSLTSGSPWGETQYF.

The chain combines TRBV19 with TRBJ2-3, with TRBD2 matching over 8 bases. The CDR3 is 16 residues long. Germline V CDR1 and CDR2: LNHDA, SQIVND (reference sequence). V trimming: 3 bases; J trimming: 6 bases; junction bases outside the gene matches: 11. The CDR3 nucleotides are TGTGCCAGTAGTATTAGGAGCGGGAGCGGCGGGGATACGCAGTATTTT. Its translation: CASSIRSGSGGDTQYF. Looking up the rest from reference TRBV19 and TRBJ2-3 gives the full variable domain: DGGITQSPKYLFRKEGQNVTLSCEQNLNHDAMYWYRQDPGQGLRLIYYSQIVNDFQKGDIAEGYSVSREKKESFPLTVTSAQKNPTAFYLCASSIRSGSGGDTQYFGPGTRLTVL.

This clone has a single count. The chain is built from TRBV27 and TRBJ1-1, with a tentative D call TRBD1 (5 bases). This CDR3 contains 16 residues. The germline V gene encodes CDR1 MNHEY and CDR2 SMNVEV (reference sequence). Trimming cost V 4 bases and J 5 bases, with 20 bases left between them. The CDR3: CASSWGMGPLGTEAFF. In DNA, the CDR3 is TGTGCCAGCAGTTGGGGAATGGGGCCCCTCGGAACTGAAGCTTTCTTT.

CDR3 region: CSVAPGQGFNEQYF. CDR3 coding DNA: TGCAGCGTAGCGCCGGGACAGGGGTTTAACGAGCAGTACTTC. The chain carries TRBV29-1 and TRBJ2-7, with TRBD1 matching 10 bases. Germline V gene sequence: CDR1 SQVTM, CDR2 ANQGSEA. The V and J ends lost 6 bases and 5 bases, in that order; junction bases with no gene match: 10. The CDR3 length is 14 residues.

The chain uses TRBV27 and TRBJ2-2, with D perhaps TRBD1 (5 bases). The V end was cut by 6 bases, the J end by 3 bases, with 11 bases between. The CDR3 has 14 residues. The germline CDR1 and CDR2 sequences are MNHEY and SMNVEV (reference sequence). The CDR3 DNA sequence: TGTGCCAGCAGAACAGGTTTCGACACCGGGGAGCTGTTTTTT. This gives the protein CASRTGFDTGELFF.

This chain links TRBV30 with TRBJ2-7, with a possible D match to TRBD1 (6 bases). Germline-derived CDR1 and CDR2 are GTSNPN and SVGIG (reference sequence). V was pared by 2 bases and J by 3 bases, with 14 bases between. The CDR3 contains 14 residues. CDR3 in DNA: TGTGCCTGGAGTAACAGGGATGGGGTCTACGAGCAGTACTTC. It translates to CAWSNRDGVYEQYF.

Concerning this clone: The sample has other DNA sequences that encode this CDR3 too. The chain links TRBV18 to TRBJ2-5; TRBD2 agrees at 14 bases. CDR1 KGHSH and CDR2 LQKENI come from the germline V gene. The CDR3 is 15 residues long. Trimming took 4 bases from V and 7 from J; bases not matched to a gene: 5. The CDR3 is CASSRGTSGSGTQYF. The CDR3 DNA reads as TGTGCCAGCTCACGTGGGACTAGCGGGAGTGGGACCCAGTACTTC.

This rearrangement joins TRBV2 to TRBJ1-1; TRBD1 matches at 9 bases. From germline, CDR1 is SNHLY and CDR2 FYNNEI. J was trimmed by 4 bases and V by 5 bases; bases with no gene match: 5. CDR3 size: 14 residues. DNA of the CDR3: TGTGCCAGCAGTACGGGACAGGGTACCACTGAAGCTTTCTTT. Translating it yields CASSTGQGTTEAFF.

This clone was counted a few times. The CDR3 DNA reads as TGTGCCAGCAGCGCGCCGGGAGAGGTAGATACGCAGTATTTT. Translating gives CASSAPGEVDTQYF. The chain combines TRBV5-6 with TRBJ2-3, with D maybe TRBD2 (6 bases). CDR1 is SGHDT, CDR2 YYEEEE, per germline. This CDR3 is 14 amino acids long. The V gene lost 4 bases and the J gene lost 5 bases, with 14 bases spanning the gap.

The V gene is TRBV29-1, the J gene TRBJ2-7; tentative D call: TRBD2 (5 bases). This CDR3 is 13 amino acids long. V dropped 2 bases and J dropped 1 base, with 9 bases sitting between them. In germline, CDR1 is SQVTM, CDR2 ANQGSEA. The DNA of the CDR3 is TGCAGCGTTGAAAGCGGCAGATCCTACGAGCAGTACTTC. Amino acids: CSVESGRSYEQYF.

This clone is a singleton in its sample. This chain links TRBV11-2 with TRBJ2-1, with 8 positions matching TRBD2. In germline, CDR1 is SGHAT, CDR2 FQNNGV. J was trimmed by 10 bases and V by 5 bases; bases with no gene match: 13. The CDR3 loop spans 15 amino acids. The CDR3 DNA reads TGTGCCAGCAGCCCTGGCTTAGCGGGAACTTTCGAGCAGTTCTTC. Protein sequence: CASSPGLAGTFEQFF.

The chain is built from TRBV19 and TRBJ1-2; a possible D gene is TRBD1 (6 bases). Between the trimmed V and J ends, which lost 5 bases and 4 bases, there was a span of 14 bases. CDR3 length: 14 amino acids. The V gene's germline CDR1 is LNHDA and CDR2 SQIVND (reference sequence). CDR3 DNA sequence: TGTGCCAGTAGTGATTTGGACAGCGGCTATGGCTACACCTTC. Its translation: CASSDLDSGYGYTF.

The chain has TRBV28 and TRBJ2-3; D possibly corresponds to TRBD1 (6 bases). The CDR3 is made up of 15 amino acids. V gave up 3 bases and J gave up 6 bases, with 16 bases separating them. CDR1 is MDHEN and CDR2 is SYDVKM in the germline V gene. The CDR3 nucleotides read TGTGCCAGCAGTTTCAGGCAGGGGCGGTGGGATACGCAGTATTTT. Translating it yields CASSFRQGRWDTQYF.

This clone turned up a few times. V usage is TRBV4-1 and J usage is TRBJ1-5; unclear D gene. The germline gives CDR1 MGHRA, CDR2 YSYEKL. This CDR3 has 16 residues. The V and J ends lost 4 bases and 6 bases respectively, with 19 bases between them. For the CDR3, the DNA is TGCGCCAGCAGCCTCACTGCGGTACGGGGTAGTCAGCCCCAGCATTTT. As protein: CASSLTAVRGSQPQHF.

The chain employs TRBV5-6 and TRBJ1-1, with D unclear. Trimming took 1 base from V and 3 from J, leaving 10 bases between them. The CDR3 covers 14 residues. Germline-derived CDR1 and CDR2 are SGHDT and YYEEEE. CDR3 nucleotides: TGTGCCAGCAGCTTGTTTCGGAGAGACACTGAAGCTTTCTTT. Residues: CASSLFRRDTEAFF.

The chain recombines TRBV30 with TRBJ1-2; D possibly corresponds to TRBD1 (6 bases). The V end lost 0 bases, the J end lost 0 bases, and 14 bases lay between the germline ends. The CDR3 runs 16 residues. Germline CDR1 and CDR2: GTSNPN and SVGIG (reference sequence). The CDR3 sequence: CAWSVRGSVANYGYTF. The DNA for the CDR3 is TGTGCCTGGAGTGTAAGGGGGTCAGTCGCTAACTATGGCTACACCTTC.

The CDR3: CASSQSFRRPRSGYEQYF. CDR3 nucleotides: TGCGCCAGCAGTCAATCGTTTCGGCGTCCGCGATCAGGCTACGAGCAGTACTTC. The chain employs TRBV23-1 and TRBJ2-7; D is unresolved. TRBV23-1 is classed as an ORF, of uncertain function. This CDR3 spans 18 amino acids. Trimming cost V 0 bases and J 3 bases, with 21 bases left between them.

This clone came up a few times. This sequence joins TRBV9 and TRBJ2-1, with 7 bases that match TRBD2. The germline V gene encodes CDR1 SGDLS and CDR2 YYNGEE. With V trimmed by 3 bases and J by 9 bases, 18 bases remained unmatched. The CDR3 length is 17 residues. The CDR3 region has the DNA TGTGCCAGCAGCGCAGGAGTAGGACTAGTTGGTGCCGGTGAGCAGTTCTTC. Amino acid sequence: CASSAGVGLVGAGEQFF.

This clone has a handful of counts. The gene calls are TRBV7-9 and TRBJ2-7; the D gene is possibly TRBD1 (5 bases). The CDR3 has 13 amino acids. V was shortened by 2 bases and J by 5 bases, with 10 bases between the two germline ends. The germline CDR1 and CDR2 sequences are SEHNR and FQNEAQ (reference sequence). The CDR3: CASSLWGGHEQYF. The CDR3 DNA reads as TGTGCCAGCAGCTTATGGGGCGGCCACGAGCAGTACTTC.

The genes are TRBV2 and TRBJ1-2; 7 bases are a match to TRBD1. Germline V gene sequence: CDR1 SNHLY, CDR2 FYNNEI. The CDR3 is made up of 14 amino acids. The junction had 9 bases not matched to a gene; V was cut back by 3 bases and J by 8 bases. CDR3 coding DNA: TGTGCCAGCAGTGACTACCGGGACAGCAGAGGCTACACCTTC. Translation gives CASSDYRDSRGYTF.

The chain uses TRBV10-2 and TRBJ2-5; 10 bases match TRBD2. CDR3 length: 13 residues. Germline CDR1 reads WSHSY; CDR2 reads SAAADI. V lost 6 bases, J lost 2 bases, and 0 bases stayed unmatched. CDR3 protein: CASRLAGQETQYF. The CDR3, as DNA: TGCGCCAGCAGACTAGCGGGGCAAGAGACCCAGTACTTC.

V is TRBV29-1 and J is TRBJ2-5; 7 nucleotides align to TRBD2. V lost 6 bases to trimming and J lost 0 bases; unmatched junction nucleotides: 7. This CDR3 has 14 residues. Germline lookup yields CDR1 SQVTM and CDR2 ANQGSEA. The CDR3 nucleotides read TGCAGCGTCTCTGAAAGCGGGAACCAAGAGACCCAGTACTTC. Protein product: CSVSESGNQETQYF.

The V and J genes are TRBV30 and TRBJ2-3; the D gene is possibly TRBD2 (5 bases). The germline gives CDR1 GTSNPN, CDR2 SVGIG (reference sequence). The CDR3 length is 17 residues. V was trimmed by 0 bases and J by 0 bases, leaving 16 bases between them. The DNA for the CDR3 is TGTGCCTGGAGTGTGGTGAGGACTGCCCGTAGCACAGATACGCAGTATTTT. This encodes CAWSVVRTARSTDTQYF.

The gene calls are TRBV5-5 and TRBJ1-5; D is uncertain. The CDR3 runs to 13 residues. The V gene's germline CDR1 is SGHKS and CDR2 YYEKEE (reference sequence). The germline V and J ends were trimmed by 4 bases and 3 bases, with 8 bases remaining between them. CDR3 in DNA: TGTGCCAGCAGCAATTGTCTCAATCAGCCCCAGCATTTT. This codes for CASSNCLNQPQHF. The full variable domain, with the rest looked up from reference TRBV5-5 and TRBJ1-5, is DAGVTQSPTHLIKTRGQQVTLRCSPISGHKSVSWYQQVLGQGPQFIFQYYEKEERGRGNFPDRFSARQFPNYSSELNVNALLLGDSALYLCASSNCLNQPQHFGDGTRLSIL.

A few counts support this clone. This sequence joins TRBV30 and TRBJ1-3, with unresolved D. The germline CDR1 and CDR2 sequences are GTSNPN and SVGIG (reference sequence). The CDR3 extends over 12 amino acids. The V end lost 3 bases, the J end lost 0 bases, and 3 bases lay between the germline ends. The CDR3 DNA reads TGTGCCTGGAGGAGCTCTGGAAACACCATATATTTT. Its protein product is CAWRSSGNTIYF.

The chain has TRBV27 and TRBJ2-7; 9 bases align to TRBD2. The germline CDR1 and CDR2 sequences are MNHEY and SMNVEV (reference sequence). This CDR3 region has 17 residues. J was trimmed by 5 bases and V by 6 bases; bases with no gene match: 17. In DNA, the CDR3 is TGTGCCAGCAGGCCCTACCAGGTTGGCGGGAGGGCCGACGAGCAGTACTTC. This translates into CASRPYQVGGRADEQYF.